The following is a T cell receptor (beta chain) sequence with its context. What it recognizes is unknown. This specimen comes from a study of cytomegalovirus exposure and HLA in healthy donors. The V end was cut by 4 bases, the J end by 0 bases, with 24 bases between. This CDR3 has 19 amino acids. Germline loops: CDR1 PRHDT, CDR2 FYEKMQ (reference sequence). Study outcomes and limitations: A later analysis linked about 17,000 TCR beta sequences to HLA alleles at 0.05 false discovery rate. Investigators reported 150 to 200 TCR beta chains as tied to cytomegalovirus.

60 Vbeta and 13 Jbeta primers were used in PCR. TCRdb's table, derived via immunoSEQ multiplex PCR, lists solely in-frame clones and lacks some. The table shows some 130,000 clones, with 79% occurring only once. The V gene is TRBV13, the J gene TRBJ1-1; D gene uncertain. The sample consisted of PBMCs. The receptor was derived from a middle-aged man in good health and CMV-seropositive. The CDR3 DNA reads as TGTGCCAGCAGCTCTAGAAGAGGGATGATAGGCGGAATGAACACTGAAGCTTTCTTT. Residues: CASSSRRGMIGGMNTEAFF.